This entry lists 25 T cell receptor beta chains sequenced from one sample in a study of blood T cell repertoires in COVID-19. Libraries were prepared by immunoSEQ multiplex PCR; TCRdb keeps only in-frame clonotypes and omits some of them. The sample carries about 300,000 clones, 86% recorded once. The source material was PBMCs or T cells enriched from blood (not recorded which). The receptors were sampled from a man aged 25 to 40 who had recovered from COVID-19.

The rearrangement uses TRBV20-1 and TRBJ2-5; TRBD2 is a possible D gene (5 bases). The germline gives CDR1 DFQATT, CDR2 SNEGSKA (reference sequence). V was cut by 3 bases and J by 3 bases, with 14 bases left in between. The CDR3 totals 14 residues. CDR3 amino acids: CSASPGSGKETQYF. The CDR3 DNA reads as TGCAGTGCTAGTCCGGGCTCGGGAAAAGAGACCCAGTACTTC.

The gene calls are TRBV6-5 and TRBJ1-2; the D gene is possibly TRBD1 (6 bases). The CDR3 runs 14 residues. Germline loops: CDR1 MNHEY, CDR2 SVGAGI. The V end lost 3 bases, the J end lost 8 bases, and 16 bases lay between the germline ends. CDR3 DNA: TGTGCCAGCAGTTATCAGGGGAATTCCCTGGGCTACACCTTC. Encoded protein: CASSYQGNSLGYTF.

This clone appeared a single time. Other nucleotide sequences in the sample specify the same CDR3. This sequence joins TRBV19 and TRBJ1-3, with D possibly matching TRBD1 (5 bases). Germline V CDR1 and CDR2: LNHDA, SQIVND (reference sequence). The CDR3 has 13 amino acids. Trimming left V 5 bases short and J 4 bases short, with 9 bases between. The CDR3 bases are TGTGCCAGTAGTGCGGGGCCCGGAAACACCATATATTTT. Residues: CASSAGPGNTIYF.

This chain joins TRBV14 and TRBJ2-7; 12 nucleotides agree with TRBD2. The germline V gene has CDR1 SGHDN and CDR2 FVKESK. The CDR3 runs to 16 residues. J was trimmed by 2 bases and V by 4 bases; bases with no gene match: 6. The chain's CDR3 is CASSPLLAGGTYEQYF. CDR3 coding DNA: TGTGCCAGCAGCCCCCTCCTAGCGGGGGGGACCTACGAGCAGTACTTC. The whole variable domain, remainder taken from reference TRBV14 and TRBJ2-7, is EAGVTQFPSHSVIEKGQTVTLRCDPISGHDNLYWYRRVMGKEIKFLLHFVKESKQDESGMPNNRFLAERTGGTYSTLKVQPAELEDSGVYFCASSPLLAGGTYEQYFGPGTRLTVT.

The chain recombines TRBV5-1 with TRBJ1-4, with TRBD1 as a possible D gene (5 bases). The CDR3 is 13 amino acids. Germline loops: CDR1 SGHRS, CDR2 YFSETQ. Trimming removed 3 bases from V and 8 bases from J, with 11 bases in between. CDR3 coding DNA: TGCGCCAGCAGCTCGGCGCAGGGCGAAAAACTGTTTTTT. Translating gives CASSSAQGEKLFF.

The V gene is TRBV5-1, the J gene TRBJ1-3; D call uncertain. V lost 5 bases to trimming and J lost 0 bases, with 9 bases between them. CDR3 size: 14 residues. The germline V gene encodes CDR1 SGHRS and CDR2 YFSETQ. The CDR3 DNA reads TGCGCCAGCAGAATCGAGAGCTCTGGAAACACCATATATTTT. It is translated as CASRIESSGNTIYF.

The chain carries TRBV18 and TRBJ1-4; 8 bases fit TRBD1. With 2 bases clipped from V and 7 bases from J, the junction kept 6 bases outside the gene matches. The CDR3 is made up of 15 amino acids. Germline V gene data show CDR1 as KGHSH and CDR2 as LQKENI. This CDR3 reads CASSPMTGESEKLFF. The DNA of the CDR3 is TGTGCCAGCTCACCAATGACAGGGGAGTCTGAAAAACTGTTTTTT.

This chain uses TRBV5-1 with TRBJ2-3; 9 positions agree with TRBD1. The V gene's germline CDR1 is SGHRS and CDR2 YFSETQ. The CDR3 totals 16 residues. The ends lost 3 bases at V and 2 bases at J; junction bases unmatched: 7. The CDR3 nucleotides read TGCGCCAGCAGCTCGTCCGGGACAGGGATCACAGATACGCAGTATTTT. It specifies CASSSSGTGITDTQYF.

V is TRBV7-2 and J is TRBJ2-2, with D hard to call. This CDR3 comprises 19 residues. Germline CDR1 is SGHTA and CDR2 is FQGNSA. V lost 2 bases to trimming and J lost 3 bases, with 22 bases between them. The CDR3 nucleotides are TGTGCCAGCAGCTTATCGGTTTCGAGCGTGCCCCACGACACCGGGGAGCTGTTTTTT. It is translated as CASSLSVSSVPHDTGELFF.

This clone was recorded only once. The chain employs TRBV5-8 and TRBJ1-1; 10 bases are a match to TRBD1. This CDR3 is built from 14 residues. Germline values: CDR1 SGHTS, CDR2 YDEGEE. Trimming cost V 1 base and J 4 bases; bases outside gene matches: 1. CDR3 in DNA: TGTGCCAGCAGCTTGAGACAGGGGGCCACTGAAGCTTTCTTT. This codes for CASSLRQGATEAFF.

This clone was counted once. This chain joins TRBV19 and TRBJ1-5; D is perhaps TRBD1 (5 bases). V lost 3 bases, J lost 7 bases, and 16 bases lay in between. The CDR3 totals 15 residues. The germline gives CDR1 LNHDA, CDR2 SQIVND (reference sequence). The CDR3 loop reads CASSINQGSSQPQHF. The CDR3 DNA reads as TGTGCCAGTAGTATTAACCAGGGCTCGTCCCAGCCCCAGCATTTT.

The rearrangement uses TRBV5-1 and TRBJ2-2, with 8 bases that match TRBD1. From germline, CDR1 is SGHRS and CDR2 YFSETQ. This CDR3 contains 12 residues. Unmatched junction bases numbered 1, after V lost 6 bases and J lost 6 bases. In DNA form, the CDR3 reads TGCGCCAGCAACAGGGGGGCCGGGGAGCTGTTTTTT. Translated, it gives CASNRGAGELFF.

Only a few counts were recorded for this clone. The V gene is TRBV5-1, the J gene TRBJ2-1, with TRBD2 matching 13 bases. CDR3 length: 16 residues. Trimming cost V 4 bases and J 7 bases; bases outside gene matches: 8. Germline lookup yields CDR1 SGHRS and CDR2 YFSETQ. CDR3 in DNA: TGCGCCAGCAGCCCCCAACTAGCGGGGGGGGGTAATGAGCAGTTCTTC. This gives the protein CASSPQLAGGGNEQFF. The whole variable domain, filled in from reference TRBV5-1 and TRBJ2-1, reads KAGVTQTPRYLIKTRGQQVTLSCSPISGHRSVSWYQQTPGQGLQFLFEYFSETQRNKGNFPGRFSGRQFSNSRSEMNVSTLELGDSALYLCASSPQLAGGGNEQFFGPGTRLTVL.

This chain joins TRBV19 and TRBJ2-7, with 7 bases aligning to TRBD2. CDR3 length: 14 residues. Germline CDR1 reads LNHDA; CDR2 reads SQIVND (reference sequence). V shed 3 bases, J shed 6 bases, and the junction held 8 bases outside the gene matches. CDR3 in amino acids: CASSIEGRAREQYF. The CDR3, as DNA: TGTGCCAGTAGTATCGAGGGGAGGGCCCGCGAGCAGTACTTC.

For the CDR3, the DNA is TGTGCCAGCAGCTTTCGAGGCGCTGATTCACCCCTCCACTTT. This gives the protein CASSFRGADSPLHF. The chain employs TRBV11-3 and TRBJ1-6; D unclear. The CDR3 contains 14 residues. The V end lost 3 bases, the J end lost 8 bases, and 11 bases lay between the germline ends. Germline V lookup: CDR1 SGHNT, CDR2 YENEEA.

The chain carries TRBV5-3 and TRBJ2-1, with 8 bases lining up with TRBD1. TRBV5-3 is an ORF, with its function uncertain. Trimming took 3 bases from V and 5 from J; bases not matched to a gene: 13. The CDR3 runs 17 residues. CDR3: CARSSWTGTRDHNEQFF. For the CDR3, the DNA is TGTGCCAGAAGCTCCTGGACAGGGACCAGGGACCACAATGAGCAGTTCTTC.

In its sample, this clone was seen once. The V gene is TRBV27, the J gene TRBJ1-6, with D possibly matching TRBD1 (5 bases). This CDR3 is built from 14 residues. V dropped 5 bases and J dropped 8 bases, with 13 bases sitting between them. Per germline, CDR1 MNHEY and CDR2 SMNVEV (reference sequence). Here the CDR3 reads CASSPGVRDSPLHF. The CDR3 DNA follows: TGTGCCAGCAGTCCGGGGGTTAGGGATTCACCCCTCCACTTT.

The V and J genes are TRBV11-2 and TRBJ1-1, with 9 bases aligning to TRBD1. Germline CDR1 SGHAT, CDR2 FQNNGV. V lost 0 bases to trimming and J lost 5 bases; unmatched junction nucleotides: 1. The CDR3 is 14 residues long. CDR3 nucleotide sequence: TGTGCCAGCAGCTTAGAAGGGACAGGGACTGAAGCTTTCTTT. Its translation is CASSLEGTGTEAFF.

This clone was found once. The V gene is TRBV27, the J gene TRBJ1-2; 9 bases line up with TRBD1. Germline-derived CDR1 and CDR2 are MNHEY and SMNVEV (reference sequence). The CDR3 covers 15 residues. V lost 5 bases, J lost 3 bases, and 7 bases stayed unmatched. This chain's CDR3 is CASSQHRGLDYGYTF. Here the CDR3 DNA reads TGTGCCAGCAGTCAACACAGGGGGCTCGACTATGGCTACACCTTC.

This clone was observed once. The J gene is TRBJ2-2, the V gene TRBV29-1; the match to TRBD2 covers 12 bases. Germline V gene data show CDR1 as SQVTM and CDR2 as ANQGSEA. The length of the CDR3 is 14 residues. V gave up 5 bases and J gave up 5 bases; unmatched junction bases: 3. The CDR3 loop reads CSVNGLAGTGELFF. CDR3 in DNA: TGCAGCGTTAATGGACTAGCGGGGACCGGGGAGCTGTTTTTT.

The genes are TRBV4-1 and TRBJ1-2; 7 nucleotides line up with TRBD1. Germline lookup yields CDR1 MGHRA and CDR2 YSYEKL. The CDR3 sequence is 16 residues long. V was pared by 1 base and J by 4 bases, with 9 bases of the junction left unmatched. The CDR3 sequence is CASSQVGQGVRYGYTF. DNA of the CDR3: TGCGCCAGCAGCCAAGTGGGGCAGGGGGTCCGCTATGGCTACACCTTC.

This chain connects TRBV2 to TRBJ2-7, with TRBD1 identical over 9 bases. This CDR3 region has 14 residues. Trimming at V came to 7 bases and at J to 2 bases, leaving 6 bases not matched to a gene. CDR1 SNHLY and CDR2 FYNNEI come from the germline V gene. For the CDR3, the DNA is TGTGCCAGCATCCTGGACAGGGGAACCTACGAGCAGTACTTC. Its protein is CASILDRGTYEQYF.

The chain joins TRBV7-9 to TRBJ2-5; 9 nucleotides match TRBD1. This CDR3 region has 14 residues. Per the germline V gene, CDR1 is SEHNR and CDR2 is FQNEAQ (reference sequence). Trimming removed 5 bases from V and 1 base from J; junction bases left unmatched: 2. The CDR3 DNA sequence: TGTGCCAGCAGCAGGACAGGGGCCCAAGAGACCCAGTACTTC. Residues: CASSRTGAQETQYF.

The rearrangement uses TRBV2 and TRBJ1-1, with no clear D. Per germline, CDR1 SNHLY and CDR2 FYNNEI. Trimming cost V 7 bases and J 1 base, with 10 bases left between them. The CDR3 has 13 amino acids. In nucleotides, the CDR3 is TGTGCCAGCATAGAGTTGCCGAACACTGAAGCTTTCTTT. Protein: CASIELPNTEAFF.

For the CDR3, the DNA is TGTGCCAGCAGCTTAGAACGGCGGGAGGGTGGCACAGATACGCAGTATTTT. Encoded protein: CASSLERREGGTDTQYF. The chain has TRBV11-3 and TRBJ2-3; 9 bases are shared with TRBD2. CDR1 and CDR2 (germline): SGHNT, YENEEA. The ends lost 0 bases at V and 1 base at J; junction bases unmatched: 5. The CDR3 is made up of 17 amino acids.